The 18 T cell receptor beta chains below were found in one sample sequenced in a study of cytomegalovirus exposure and HLA in healthy donors. A multiplex PCR was run with 60 Vbeta primers and 13 Jbeta primers. Assay used: immunoSEQ multiplex PCR; TCRdb lists only in-frame clones, some missing. The table has around 170,000 clones, less than 90% seen once. The material sequenced was PBMCs. The origin of the receptors is a girl aged 10-17 years in good health and CMV-seropositive.

The chain employs TRBV7-6 and TRBJ2-7, with 10 nucleotides matching TRBD1. The J segment lost 7 bases and the V segment lost 5 bases, leaving 11 bases of the junction unmatched. There are 15 residues in the CDR3. CDR1 SGHVS and CDR2 FNYEAQ come from the germline V gene. CDR3 residues: CASSLRDRGYEEQYF. As DNA, the CDR3 is TGTGCCAGCAGCCTGAGGGACAGGGGATACGAAGAGCAGTACTTC.

As to this clone: At one of its ends the junction is not consistent with the germline gene, which may arise from a read error. V and J are TRBV5-1 and TRBJ2-6, with TRBD1 matching 7 bases. The CDR3 has 15 amino acids. The V gene's germline CDR1 is SGHRS and CDR2 YFSETQ. CDR3 protein: CASRLGTAGANVLTF. The DNA of the CDR3 is TGCGCCAGCAGGTTGGGGACAGCTGGGGCCAACGTCCTGACTTTC.

The genes are TRBV2 and TRBJ2-7, with D possibly TRBD1 on 5 matching bases. In germline, CDR1 is SNHLY, CDR2 FYNNEI. Between the trimmed V and J ends, which lost 4 bases and 0 bases, there was a span of 10 bases. The CDR3 length is 14 residues. The CDR3 bases are TGTGCCAGCAGTGGGGGCGGTCCCTCCTACGAGCAGTACTTC. It codes for CASSGGGPSYEQYF.

This rearrangement joins TRBV19 to TRBJ1-2, with 7 bases that match TRBD1. The CDR3 totals 13 residues. V trimming: 4 bases; J trimming: 3 bases; junction bases outside the gene matches: 2. Germline values: CDR1 LNHDA, CDR2 SQIVND (reference sequence). CDR3 DNA sequence: TGTGCCAGTAGTACCGGGACAGACTATGGCTACACCTTC. Its protein is CASSTGTDYGYTF.

The chain employs TRBV4-1 and TRBJ1-4, with 7 bases fitting TRBD1. This CDR3 region has 18 residues. The germline CDR1 and CDR2 sequences are MGHRA and YSYEKL. The ends lost 3 bases at V and 6 bases at J; junction bases unmatched: 16. The CDR3 DNA follows: TGCGCCAGCAGCCACGGACCATTCGTAGACAGGGACCATGAAAAACTGTTTTTT. It is translated as CASSHGPFVDRDHEKLFF.

This clone turned up a few times. V gene TRBV11-2 combines with J gene TRBJ1-4; 7 bases are shared with TRBD1. V lost 5 bases to trimming and J lost 6 bases; unmatched junction nucleotides: 3. CDR1 SGHAT and CDR2 FQNNGV come from the germline V gene. The length of the CDR3 is 13 residues. In DNA, the CDR3 is TGTGCCAGCAGCAGGGGGCTGGATGAAAAACTGTTTTTT. Translation gives CASSRGLDEKLFF.

The rearrangement joins TRBV7-9 to TRBJ1-1; 7 bases match TRBD1. Germline CDR1 SEHNR, CDR2 FQNEAQ (reference sequence). CDR3 length: 13 residues. Trimming cost V 0 bases and J 10 bases; bases outside gene matches: 5. In nucleotides, the CDR3 is TGTGCCAGCAGCTTAGCGGCAGGGGGGCGAGCTTTCTTT. Its translation is CASSLAAGGRAFF.

The CDR3 protein is CARPHPLGDHPREQPQHF. DNA of the CDR3: TGTGCCAGACCTCATCCGTTGGGGGACCATCCTCGGGAGCAGCCCCAGCATTTT. The J gene is TRBJ1-5, the V gene TRBV21-1. TRBV21-1 is deemed a pseudogene. This CDR3 is built from 18 residues.

A few counts support this clone. This rearrangement joins TRBV27 to TRBJ2-7; tentative D call: TRBD1 (6 bases). The CDR3 spans 15 residues. Germline CDR1 MNHEY, CDR2 SMNVEV (reference sequence). Trimming left V 8 bases short and J 6 bases short, with 23 bases between. The CDR3: CASSRRDTGFIEQYF. DNA of the CDR3: TGTGCCAGCTCCCGAAGGGACACTGGCTTCATCGAGCAGTACTTC.

V and J are TRBV23-1 and TRBJ2-3, with 7 bases matching TRBD1. TRBV23-1 is reported as an ORF; its role is uncertain. The V segment lost 3 bases and the J segment 0 bases; nucleotides outside the gene matches: 6. The CDR3 sequence is 16 residues long. CDR3 residues: CASSHSDRASTDTQYF. Here the CDR3 DNA reads TGCGCCAGCAGTCACTCCGACAGGGCAAGCACAGATACGCAGTATTTT.

The rearrangement uses TRBV5-4 and TRBJ2-7, with 11 bases lining up with TRBD1. With V trimmed by 4 bases and J by 4 bases, 7 bases remained unmatched. CDR3 length: 15 residues. CDR1 and CDR2 from the germline V gene are SGHNT and YYREEE (reference sequence). The CDR3 sequence: CASSQSGTGGYEQYF. CDR3 DNA: TGTGCCAGCAGCCAGAGCGGGACAGGGGGTTACGAGCAGTACTTC. Complete variable domain (other parts from reference TRBV5-4 and TRBJ2-7): ETGVTQSPTHLIKTRGQQVTLRCSSQSGHNTVSWYQQALGQGPQFIFQYYREEENGRGNFPPRFSGLQFPNYSSELNVNALELDDSALYLCASSQSGTGGYEQYFGPGTRLTVT.

The gene calls are TRBV30 and TRBJ2-5; 10 bases align to TRBD2. Germline-derived CDR1 and CDR2 are GTSNPN and SVGIG (reference sequence). The ends lost 3 bases at V and 7 bases at J; junction bases unmatched: 8. The CDR3 runs 14 residues. The CDR3 is CAWRPAGGIGTQYF. DNA of the CDR3: TGTGCCTGGAGACCAGCGGGAGGGATAGGGACCCAGTACTTC. The entire variable domain, with the rest obtained from reference TRBV30 and TRBJ2-5, is as follows: SQTIHQWPATLVQPVGSPLSLECTVEGTSNPNLYWYRQAAGRGLQLLFYSVGIGQISSEVPQNLSASRPQDRQFILSSKKLLLSDSGFYLCAWRPAGGIGTQYFGPGTRLLVL.

The V gene is TRBV6-5, the J gene TRBJ1-4, with 7 bases lining up with TRBD1. CDR1 and CDR2 from the germline V gene are MNHEY and SVGAGI. The CDR3 is 14 residues long. Trimming at V came to 5 bases and at J to 5 bases, leaving 5 bases not matched to a gene. In nucleotides, the CDR3 is TGTGCCAGCAGTCCGGGACAGCCCAATGAAAAACTGTTTTTT. This translates into CASSPGQPNEKLFF.

Only one count was recorded for this clone. The V and J genes are TRBV29-1 and TRBJ2-7, with TRBD2 as a possible D gene (5 bases). V was clipped by 3 bases and J by 7 bases, with 7 bases between them. Per the germline V gene, CDR1 is SQVTM and CDR2 is ANQGSEA. This CDR3 contains 10 residues. Here the CDR3 DNA reads TGCAGCGTTGAGGAGCGGGAGCAGTACTTC. Translation: CSVEEREQYF.

V gene TRBV4-1 combines with J gene TRBJ2-5, with no clear D. The J call is uncertain, as TRBJ2-7 better fits the DNA end. The CDR3 is made up of 14 amino acids. CDR1 is MGHRA and CDR2 is YSYEKL in the germline V gene. CDR3 region: CASSQGSSSDEQYF. CDR3 DNA sequence: TGCGCCAGCAGCCAAGGGAGCTCCAGTGACGAGCAGTACTTC.

With regard to this clone: Germline and junction disagree at one end, which may indicate a read error. The sample contains more than one DNA sequence encoding this CDR3. This chain links TRBV7-8 with TRBJ1-1, with 9 positions matching TRBD1. This CDR3 is 16 amino acids long. Germline loops: CDR1 SGHVS, CDR2 FQNEAQ. The CDR3 region has the DNA TGCGCCAGCAGCCCGCGGACAGGGGCGAGGAACACTGAAGCTTTCTTT. This sequence encodes CASSPRTGARNTEAFF.

The chain couples TRBV28 to TRBJ1-5; 9 bases are shared with TRBD1. The CDR3 extends over 15 amino acids. V lost 2 bases and J lost 7; bases outside the gene matches: 6. In germline, CDR1 is MDHEN, CDR2 SYDVKM. This CDR3 reads CASSLNRGRGQPQHF. The CDR3 DNA follows: TGTGCCAGCAGTTTAAACAGGGGGCGCGGGCAGCCCCAGCATTTT.

This clone appeared a few times. This chain uses TRBV4-2 with TRBJ2-1; tentatively, D is TRBD2 (6 bases). Germline lookup yields CDR1 LGHNA and CDR2 YNFKEQ. The CDR3 has 14 residues. V was cut by 2 bases and J by 6 bases, with 11 bases left in between. The CDR3 sequence is CASSQLRGFNEQFF. CDR3 nucleotides: TGTGCCAGCAGCCAACTCCGGGGGTTCAATGAGCAGTTCTTC.